Sequencing of this T cell receptor (beta chain) was carried out in a study of blood T cells in healthy people across ages. The CDR3 totals 13 residues. Germline lookup yields CDR1 SGHKS and CDR2 YYEKEE (reference sequence). Next came a second PCR, run for about 7 to 12 cycles, which used a sample-barcoded 5' primer along with a J-beta primer mix. From the 5' RACE reads, TCRdb called clonotypes with MiXCR, one entry per CDR3 protein. The sample has about 720,000 distinct CDR3 sequences, around a fifth seen once; the top ten hold around 22%. Input material: blood. The gene calls are TRBV5-5 and TRBJ2-5, with D possibly matching TRBD1 (6 bases). The J call could be wrong; TRBJ2-7 is a better fit for the DNA end. The sequence came from a man aged 65 to 79 in good health. The DNA of the CDR3 is TGTGCCAGCAGCTCGGGACAAAATTACGAGCAGTACTTC. Encoded protein: CASSSGQNYEQYF.